The 24 T cell receptor beta chains below come from one sample, sequenced in a study of human T cells and chemical hapten exposure. TCRdb ran MiXCR on the RACE reads and lists one entry per CDR3 protein. The repertoire consists of roughly 97,000 distinct CDR3 sequences, with roughly 27% occurring once and the leading ten covering 10%. Time point described: patch test 3, about 24 weeks after DPC sensitization. Described treatment: therapeutic diphenylcyclopropenone sensitization with weekly scalp DPC. Sequenced here: whole blood, sampled in connection with sensitization to the hapten diphenylcyclopropenone (DPC). The source is a man between 40 and 49 years old with alopecia areata. Some clones in this sample may be carry-over from other donors' samples.

The chain joins TRBV2 to TRBJ2-3; D is ambiguous. The V end lost 4 bases, the J end lost 0 bases, and 8 bases lay between the germline ends. The CDR3 has 14 amino acids. In germline, CDR1 is SNHLY, CDR2 FYNNEI. Here the CDR3 reads CASSAQTSTDTQYF. The CDR3 coding sequence is TGTGCCAGCAGTGCACAAACTAGCACAGATACGCAGTATTTT.

The gene calls are TRBV10-3 and TRBJ2-7, with a possible D match to TRBD1 (5 bases). Germline CDR1 and CDR2: ENHRY and SYGVKD. V gave up 5 bases and J gave up 3 bases, with 8 bases separating them. This CDR3 region has 12 residues. The CDR3 coding sequence is TGTGCCATCAGTCCCCAGGGCTACGAGCAGTACTTC. Translation gives CAISPQGYEQYF.

This clonotype has more than one count but fewer than ten. The V call is TRBV10-3, the J call TRBJ2-7, with 10 nucleotides matching TRBD1. The V segment lost 4 bases and the J segment 5 bases; nucleotides outside the gene matches: 8. Germline CDR1 is ENHRY and CDR2 is SYGVKD. CDR3 length: 15 amino acids. Here the CDR3 reads CAISGSGTGADEQYF. DNA of the CDR3: TGTGCCATCAGTGGATCCGGGACAGGGGCCGACGAGCAGTACTTC.

This clonotype was found a few times. The DNA for the CDR3 is TGTGCCAGCAGTACCCCCGGGACTACGCTACTAGGGCAGTACTTC. The encoded protein is CASSTPGTTLLGQYF. The chain joins TRBV6-2 or TRBV6-3 to TRBJ2-7; 7 bases agree with TRBD2. The CDR3 covers 15 residues. Germline CDR1 and CDR2: MNHEY and SVGEGT. The junction had 16 bases not matched to a gene; V was cut back by 5 bases and J by 9 bases.

A few counts support this clonotype. The chain uses TRBV25-1 and TRBJ2-7, with D possibly being TRBD1 or TRBD2 (5 bases each). The CDR3 has 15 residues. Trimming removed 3 bases from V and 1 base from J, with 13 bases in between. In germline, CDR1 is MGHDK, CDR2 SYGVNS. CDR3 sequence: CASSEPGSASYEQYF. The CDR3 DNA reads TGTGCCAGCAGTGAGCCAGGGAGCGCATCCTACGAGCAGTACTTC.

This clonotype was counted a few times. The chain has TRBV6-5 and TRBJ2-7; D is tentatively TRBD1 or TRBD2 (5 bases each). CDR3 size: 15 residues. V lost 10 bases, J lost 7 bases, and 26 bases lay in between. Germline V CDR1 and CDR2: MNHEY, SVGAGI. The CDR3 sequence: CATYYGAGNVREQYF. In DNA form, the CDR3 reads TGTGCCACCTATTACGGGGCAGGAAATGTTCGGGAGCAGTACTTC.

This clonotype is a singleton in its sample. This rearrangement joins TRBV28 to TRBJ2-5, with TRBD2 as a possible D gene (6 bases). The CDR3 contains 11 residues. V shed 8 bases and J shed 5 bases, with 9 bases lying between them. The germline V gene encodes CDR1 MDHEN and CDR2 SYDVKM. The CDR3 nucleotides read TGTGCCAGCGGGGAGGTGGAGACCCAGTACTTC. It codes for CASGEVETQYF.

V is TRBV10-3 and J is TRBJ1-1; possible D gene TRBD1, 6 bases. Trimming cost V 0 bases and J 2 bases, with 10 bases left between them. CDR3 size: 15 residues. Germline-derived CDR1 and CDR2 are ENHRY and SYGVKD. The CDR3 loop reads CAISESRGGNTEAFF. The CDR3 DNA reads TGTGCCATCAGTGAGTCGAGGGGGGGAAACACTGAAGCTTTCTTT.

This clonotype was seen many times. The chain joins TRBV18 to TRBJ2-3; no reliable D call. The germline V gene has CDR1 KGHSH and CDR2 LQKENI. The CDR3 extends over 11 amino acids. V lost 2 bases and J lost 6, with 3 bases in between. This CDR3 is CASSPVDTQYF. The DNA of the CDR3 is TGTGCCAGCTCACCAGTGGATACGCAGTATTTT.

The chain uses TRBV30 and TRBJ1-5; 8 nucleotides line up with TRBD1. Trimming cost V 5 bases and J 7 bases; bases outside gene matches: 13. Germline CDR1 reads GTSNPN; CDR2 reads SVGIG (reference sequence). This CDR3 is 15 amino acids long. CDR3 region: CAWGQGAPSRQPQHF. In DNA, the CDR3 is TGTGCCTGGGGGCAGGGGGCGCCGTCTCGGCAGCCCCAGCATTTT.

The chain links TRBV28 to TRBJ2-7; no definite D call. The CDR3 contains 12 residues. The ends were cut back, 5 bases at V and 5 bases at J, with 10 bases in the middle. Germline V lookup: CDR1 MDHEN, CDR2 SYDVKM. CDR3: CASSGRRNEQYF. CDR3 bases: TGTGCCAGCAGTGGACGGAGAAACGAGCAGTACTTC. The variable domain in full, completed from reference TRBV28 and TRBJ2-7, reads DVKVTQSSRYLVKRTGEKVFLECVQDMDHENMFWYRQDPGLGLRLIYFSYDVKMKEKGDIPEGYSVSREKKERFSLILESASTNQTSMYLCASSGRRNEQYFGPGTRLTVT.

This clonotype was counted only a few times. This sequence joins TRBV28 and TRBJ2-2; 7 bases are a match to TRBD1. The CDR3 runs 16 residues. From germline, CDR1 is MDHEN and CDR2 SYDVKM. V lost 2 bases to trimming and J lost 6 bases; unmatched junction nucleotides: 9. In nucleotides, the CDR3 is TGTGCCAGCAGTTTAGGGCATACGACAGGGTCCGGGGAGCTGTTTTTT. Its protein is CASSLGHTTGSGELFF.

The V and J genes are TRBV20-1 and TRBJ1-6; 9 positions match TRBD1. The germline V gene has CDR1 DFQATT and CDR2 SNEGSKA (reference sequence). V was pared by 6 bases and J by 11 bases, with 5 bases of the junction left unmatched. The CDR3 covers 12 residues. In DNA form, the CDR3 reads TGCAGTGCCGGGACAGGGCTGCCACCCCTCCACTTT. It specifies CSAGTGLPPLHF.

This clonotype was detected only a few times. This CDR3 reads CATSGPGFNEQFF. CDR3 bases: TGTGCCACCAGCGGGCCGGGTTTCAATGAGCAGTTCTTC. This rearrangement joins TRBV15 to TRBJ2-1, with D hard to call. CDR1 LNHNV and CDR2 YYDKDF come from the germline V gene (reference sequence). The CDR3 runs 13 residues. V lost 5 bases and J 6 bases, leaving 11 bases between the germline ends.

The V call is TRBV14, the J call TRBJ2-1; the D gene could be TRBD1 or TRBD2 (6 bases each). V lost 4 bases to trimming and J lost 10 bases, with 11 bases between them. Germline lookup yields CDR1 SGHDN and CDR2 FVKESK. The CDR3 has 12 amino acids. The CDR3 protein is CASSPYGGEQFF. DNA for the CDR3: TGTGCCAGCAGCCCGTACGGGGGCGAGCAGTTCTTC.

The rearrangement uses TRBV6-2 or TRBV6-3 and TRBJ2-7; 9 nucleotides agree with TRBD2. CDR3 length equals 15 residues. With V trimmed by 6 bases and J by 6 bases, 12 bases remained unmatched. Germline CDR1 reads MNHEY; CDR2 reads SVGEGT. The CDR3 sequence is CASSSAGAGGAEQYF. CDR3 in DNA: TGTGCCAGCAGCTCCGCCGGTGCGGGAGGGGCCGAGCAGTACTTC.

The chain recombines TRBV27 with TRBJ2-3; D is uncertain. Germline V gene sequence: CDR1 MNHEY, CDR2 SMNVEV (reference sequence). The germline V and J ends were trimmed by 4 bases and 2 bases, with 7 bases remaining between them. The CDR3 runs 13 residues. CDR3 coding DNA: TGTGCCAGCAGTTCGGGCCCCACAGATACGCAGTATTTT. Translating it yields CASSSGPTDTQYF.

This sequence joins TRBV6-2 or TRBV6-3 and TRBJ2-1, with D perhaps matching TRBD1 or TRBD2 (5 bases each). The V gene's germline CDR1 is MNHEY and CDR2 SVGEGT. Trimming shortened V by 1 base and J by 0 bases, and 13 bases separated the two germline ends. CDR3 length: 17 residues. CDR3 nucleotide sequence: TGTGCCAGCAGTTACTTAATGGGGGAGAGCTCCTACAATGAGCAGTTCTTC. Encoded protein: CASSYLMGESSYNEQFF.

In this sample, this clonotype turned up many times. The CDR3, as DNA: TGCAGCGTTGAAACCGGCCTGGGACAGGGGGTCCCAGATACGCAGTATTTT. Translated: CSVETGLGQGVPDTQYF. This sequence joins TRBV29-1 and TRBJ2-3, with 11 bases matching TRBD1. Germline CDR1 reads SQVTM; CDR2 reads ANQGSEA. This CDR3 is 17 amino acids long. Trimming at V came to 2 bases and at J to 4 bases, leaving 11 bases not matched to a gene.

V and J are TRBV7-3 and TRBJ2-7, with TRBD1 identical over 9 bases. Germline V lookup: CDR1 SGHTA, CDR2 FQGTGA. The trim removed 4 bases at V and 7 bases at J, leaving 8 bases unmatched. This CDR3 is built from 14 residues. The CDR3 bases are TGTGCCAGCAGCTCCTCGGGGACAGGGAGTGAGCAGTACTTC. This translates into CASSSSGTGSEQYF.

J is TRBJ2-3 and V is TRBV5-5; perhaps TRBD2 as D (5 bases). Germline V lookup: CDR1 SGHKS, CDR2 YYEKEE (reference sequence). CDR3 length: 15 residues. The germline V and J ends were trimmed by 5 bases and 2 bases, with 15 bases remaining between them. CDR3 DNA: TGTGCCAGCAGACTCCGAGCGGAGGACACAGATACGCAGTATTTT. Translating gives CASRLRAEDTDTQYF.

The chain combines TRBV7-3 with TRBJ2-7; D is perhaps TRBD2 (6 bases). CDR3 length: 13 residues. Germline CDR1 is SGHTA and CDR2 is FQGTGA. The ends were cut back, 4 bases at V and 6 bases at J, with 13 bases in the middle. The CDR3 sequence is CASSSAGRSEQYF. The CDR3 DNA reads as TGTGCCAGCAGCTCCGCGGGGCGCTCCGAGCAGTACTTC.

This clonotype was counted between two and nine times. The V and J genes are TRBV20-1 and TRBJ2-1, with D perhaps being TRBD1 or TRBD2 (5 bases each). This CDR3 has 15 residues. V shed 6 bases and J shed 2 bases, with 17 bases lying between them. CDR1 is DFQATT and CDR2 is SNEGSKA in the germline V gene (reference sequence). The CDR3 here is CSALEGPIAYNEQFF. The CDR3 bases are TGCAGTGCCCTAGAGGGGCCGATAGCCTACAATGAGCAGTTCTTC.

This clonotype was found a few times. The V and J genes are TRBV4-2 and TRBJ2-2; possible D gene TRBD2, 7 bases. V lost 3 bases to trimming and J lost 4 bases, with 30 bases between them. Germline V CDR1 and CDR2: LGHNA, YNFKEQ. The CDR3 extends over 21 amino acids. CDR3 bases: TGTGCCAGCAGCCACCTTGGTAGGGCGAGGGGGAGGGCCCTACCCACCGGGGAGCTGTTTTTT. Translation: CASSHLGRARGRALPTGELFF.